One and the same sample provided the 30 T cell receptor beta chains below, sequenced in a study of naive and memory T cell subsets. The beta constant-region primer was an equimolar mix of two oligonucleotides covering TRBC1 and TRBC2. Four rounds of PCR amplified the ligated cDNA using nested alpha and beta constant-region primers plus SP2. TCRdb ran MiXCR on the UMI-ligation and nested PCR reads and lists one entry per CDR3 protein. The sample includes about 140,000 distinct CDR3 sequences, about a fifth of them seen just once. Study results and caveats: Possibly reflecting memory cells re-expressing CD45RA, a few larger clonotypes occurred in naive repertoires, especially CD8.

Their antigens are not known. The sequencing sample was made of naive CD8+ T cells from blood. Receptor source: a human donor in good health.

This rearrangement joins TRBV28 to TRBJ1-5; TRBD1 matches at 8 bases. This CDR3 comprises 16 residues. Germline values: CDR1 MDHEN, CDR2 SYDVKM. The ends lost 3 bases at V and 7 bases at J; junction bases unmatched: 11. CDR3 sequence reads: CASSFPGGQGEQPQHF. The CDR3 DNA reads as TGTGCCAGCAGTTTTCCAGGCGGACAGGGAGAACAGCCCCAGCATTTT.

This clonotype was seen ten or more times. This chain connects TRBV7-9 to TRBJ1-1; D is possibly TRBD1 (6 bases). Per germline, CDR1 SEHNR and CDR2 FQNEAQ (reference sequence). CDR3 length equals 13 residues. The V end was cut by 5 bases, the J end by 1 base, with 8 bases between. CDR3 protein: CASSLGANTEAFF. CDR3 nucleotide sequence: TGTGCCAGCAGCCTGGGGGCGAACACTGAAGCTTTCTTT.

This clonotype was seen more than once but under ten times. The chain joins TRBV7-2 to TRBJ2-1, with D possibly being TRBD2 (6 bases). V shed 6 bases and J shed 3 bases, with 12 bases lying between them. The CDR3 spans 14 residues. CDR1 SGHTA and CDR2 FQGNSA come from the germline V gene. CDR3 region: CASRDSSGYNEQFF. CDR3 DNA: TGTGCCAGCAGGGATAGTAGCGGCTACAATGAGCAGTTCTTC.

This clonotype was recorded many times. This rearrangement joins TRBV6-5 to TRBJ2-6; D is unclear. The CDR3 length is 15 residues. The V and J ends lost 6 bases and 0 bases respectively, with 9 bases between them. Germline V gene lookup returns CDR1 MNHEY and CDR2 SVGAGI. The CDR3 nucleotides read TGTGCCAGCAGCTACGATGGCTCTGGGGCCAACGTCCTGACTTTC. Its translation is CASSYDGSGANVLTF.

The chain couples TRBV14 to TRBJ1-1; D is uncertain. This CDR3 is built from 12 residues. CDR1 and CDR2 (germline): SGHDN, FVKESK. V lost 1 base and J lost 6, with 6 bases in between. In DNA, the CDR3 is TGTGCCAGCAGCCAAGTCCATCCTGAAGCTTTCTTT. Its translation: CASSQVHPEAFF.

This clonotype showed up just a few times. The chain couples TRBV7-8 to TRBJ2-1; the D is unclear. V was shortened by 1 base and J by 0 bases, with 7 bases between the two germline ends. Germline assignment: CDR1 SGHVS and CDR2 FQNEAQ. The CDR3 is 15 residues long. CDR3 amino acids: CASSLGLSSYNEQFF. In DNA, the CDR3 is TGTGCCAGCAGCTTAGGCTTAAGCTCCTACAATGAGCAGTTCTTC.

This clonotype was seen only a few times. One junction end does not reproduce the germline sequence, and a read error may be involved. The chain combines TRBV5-1 with TRBJ2-5; no firm D call. The CDR3 runs to 13 residues. Germline V gene sequence: CDR1 SGHRS, CDR2 YFSETQ. The CDR3 DNA follows: TGCGCCAGCAGATGGGGTCCCCAAGAGGCCCAGTACTTC. Protein sequence: CASRWGPQEAQYF. Full variable domain (missing parts from reference TRBV5-1 and TRBJ2-5): KAGVTQTPRYLIKTRGQQVTLSCSPISGHRSVSWYQQTPGQGLQFLFEYFSETQRNKGNFPGRFSGRQFSNSRSEMNVSTLELGDSALYLCASRWGPQEAQYFGPGTRLLVL.

This clonotype was counted only a few times. The chain uses TRBV7-8 and TRBJ2-3; D is undetermined. Per the germline V gene, CDR1 is SGHVS and CDR2 is FQNEAQ. This CDR3 comprises 14 residues. Trimming cost V 1 base and J 3 bases, with 8 bases left between them. As DNA, the CDR3 is TGTGCCAGCAGCTTAGGACGAGAAACAGATACGCAGTATTTT. Its translation: CASSLGRETDTQYF. The full variable domain, its missing parts supplied by reference TRBV7-8 and TRBJ2-3, is GAGVSQSPRYKVAKRGQDVALRCDPISGHVSLFWYQQALGQGPEFLTYFQNEAQLDKSGLPSDRFFAERPEGSVSTLKIQRTQQEDSAVYLCASSLGRETDTQYFGPGTRLTVL.

This chain connects TRBV2 to TRBJ2-7; tentative D call: TRBD2 (5 bases). The CDR3 runs 17 residues. With 2 bases removed from V and 3 bases from J, the gap between germline ends came to 20 bases. Germline V gene data show CDR1 as SNHLY and CDR2 as FYNNEI. CDR3 in DNA: TGTGCCAGCAGTGAAATCTTGGCGGGCCCAATCGACTACGAGCAGTACTTC. It encodes CASSEILAGPIDYEQYF.

The chain uses TRBV7-2 and TRBJ2-7; D perhaps matches TRBD2 (5 bases). In germline, CDR1 is SGHTA, CDR2 FQGNSA. V lost 7 bases, J lost 5 bases, and 15 bases lay in between. The CDR3 has 13 amino acids. This CDR3 is CASILPPRDEQYF. Written as DNA, the CDR3 is TGTGCCAGCATCCTACCCCCGAGGGACGAGCAGTACTTC.

The chain joins TRBV11-2 to TRBJ1-1; D gene unclear. Germline assignment: CDR1 SGHAT and CDR2 FQNNGV. This CDR3 comprises 15 residues. V gave up 5 bases and J gave up 4 bases, with 17 bases separating them. As DNA, the CDR3 is TGTGCCAGCAGCATATGGCGGGGAGAGAGCACTGAAGCTTTCTTT. This codes for CASSIWRGESTEAFF. Full variable domain (missing parts from reference TRBV11-2 and TRBJ1-1): EAGVAQSPRYKIIEKRQSVAFWCNPISGHATLYWYQQILGQGPKLLIQFQNNGVVDDSQLPKDRFSAERLKGVDSTLKIQPAKLEDSAVYLCASSIWRGESTEAFFGQGTRLTVV.

This chain links TRBV13 with TRBJ1-2, with a tentative D call TRBD1 (5 bases). The germline gives CDR1 PRHDT, CDR2 FYEKMQ (reference sequence). Trimming shortened V by 3 bases and J by 8 bases, and 16 bases separated the two germline ends. The CDR3 length is 14 residues. This CDR3 is CASSLQQVLGGYTF. The CDR3 nucleotides read TGTGCCAGCAGCTTGCAACAGGTCCTGGGGGGCTACACCTTC.

The rearrangement uses TRBV29-1 and TRBJ2-5; a weak D match, TRBD2 (5 bases). Trimming removed 6 bases from V and 4 bases from J, with 12 bases in between. Germline CDR1 and CDR2: SQVTM and ANQGSEA. This CDR3 contains 12 residues. CDR3 coding DNA: TGCAGCGTCCAGACCCGGGGAGAGACCCAGTACTTC. Amino acid sequence: CSVQTRGETQYF. Combining the CDR3 with reference TRBV29-1 and TRBJ2-5 gives the whole variable domain SAVISQKPSRDICQRGTSLTIQCQVDSQVTMMFWYRQQPGQSLTLIATANQGSEATYESGFVIDKFPISRPNLTFSTLTVSNMSPEDSSIYLCSVQTRGETQYFGPGTRLLVL.

This clonotype was seen a handful of times. The chain couples TRBV27 to TRBJ2-1; D uncertain. CDR1 MNHEY and CDR2 SMNVEV come from the germline V gene (reference sequence). The CDR3 loop spans 15 amino acids. The ends were cut back, 2 bases at V and 7 bases at J, with 15 bases in the middle. Written as DNA, the CDR3 is TGTGCCAGCAGTTTACAGTCAGCCCCCGTAAATGAGCAGTTCTTC. Its translation is CASSLQSAPVNEQFF.

This clonotype was observed at least ten times. The gene calls are TRBV7-9 and TRBJ1-1; unclear D gene. V was shortened by 0 bases and J by 5 bases, with 4 bases between the two germline ends. In germline, CDR1 is SEHNR, CDR2 FQNEAQ (reference sequence). CDR3 length: 12 residues. CDR3 sequence reads: CASSLAGTEAFF. The CDR3 DNA follows: TGTGCCAGCAGCTTAGCAGGGACTGAAGCTTTCTTT.

V and J are TRBV7-6 and TRBJ2-3; the D gene is possibly TRBD2 (5 bases). The CDR3 covers 18 residues. Germline V CDR1 and CDR2: SGHVS, FNYEAQ. Trimming removed 4 bases at V and 2 bases at J, with 22 bases between. CDR3 in DNA: TGTGCCAGCAGCTCCCTAAGCGGCCGTGAGAGATACACAGATACGCAGTATTTT. Amino acids: CASSSLSGRERYTDTQYF.

This clonotype was observed a handful of times. V usage is TRBV12-3 or TRBV12-4 and J usage is TRBJ2-7; D may be TRBD2 (6 bases). The CDR3 contains 14 residues. Trimming shortened V by 2 bases and J by 5 bases, and 13 bases separated the two germline ends. The CDR3 loop is CASSLITGGHEQYF. CDR3 bases: TGTGCCAGCAGTTTAATTACCGGGGGTCACGAGCAGTACTTC.

This clonotype was found a few times. The rearrangement uses TRBV6-5 and TRBJ2-1; maybe TRBD2 (5 bases). V was pared by 8 bases and J by 8 bases, with 13 bases between. The CDR3 has 12 residues. The germline V gene encodes CDR1 MNHEY and CDR2 SVGAGI. CDR3 amino acids: CASGTSRYEQFF. DNA of the CDR3: TGTGCCAGCGGAACTAGTCGATATGAGCAGTTCTTC.

To note about this clonotype: This may stem from a read error, because a much larger clone lies one nucleotide away. The rearrangement joins TRBV5-6 to TRBJ2-5; D might be TRBD1 or TRBD2, each matching 5 bases. Germline CDR1 is SGHDT and CDR2 is YYEEEE. The V and J ends lost 4 bases and 5 bases respectively, with 21 bases between them. CDR3 size: 16 residues. CDR3 nucleotides: TGTGCCAGCAGCCCGGGGCTAATAGCGCTGGGTGAGACCCAGTACTTC. This gives the protein CASSPGLIALGETQYF. Full variable domain (missing parts from reference TRBV5-6 and TRBJ2-5): DAGVTQSPTHLIKTRGQQVTLRCSPKSGHDTVSWYQQALGQGPQFIFQYYEEEERQRGNFPDRFSGHQFPNYSSELNVNALLLGDSALYLCASSPGLIALGETQYFGPGTRLLVL.

The chain is built from TRBV10-3 and TRBJ2-3; weak D call: TRBD2 (5 bases). Germline assignment: CDR1 ENHRY and CDR2 SYGVKD. The CDR3 covers 13 residues. The V and J ends lost 4 bases and 2 bases respectively, with 7 bases between them. In DNA form, the CDR3 reads TGTGCCATCAGTGGAGGACTCACAGATACGCAGTATTTT. It specifies CAISGGLTDTQYF.

This clonotype was counted only a few times. The rearrangement joins TRBV20-1 to TRBJ2-7, with TRBD2 as a possible D gene (6 bases). Germline CDR1 is DFQATT and CDR2 is SNEGSKA (reference sequence). The CDR3 loop spans 12 amino acids. V was trimmed by 6 bases and J by 6 bases, leaving 15 bases between them. The CDR3 reads CSATGLGIEQYF. The CDR3, as DNA: TGCAGTGCCACGGGACTGGGGATCGAGCAGTACTTC.

This clonotype was seen a handful of times. V gene TRBV6-2 or TRBV6-3 combines with J gene TRBJ1-5; 8 bases line up with TRBD1. This CDR3 is built from 17 residues. The V and J ends lost 3 bases and 0 bases, in that order; junction bases with no gene match: 7. Germline V gene lookup returns CDR1 MNHEY and CDR2 SVGEGT. CDR3 loop: CASSYWTGTYSNQPQHF. CDR3 coding DNA: TGTGCCAGCAGTTATTGGACAGGGACTTATAGCAATCAGCCCCAGCATTTT.

The V and J genes are TRBV29-1 and TRBJ2-5; either TRBD1 or TRBD2 may fit D (7 bases each). The CDR3 has 16 residues. Germline V CDR1 and CDR2: SQVTM, ANQGSEA. With 0 bases removed from V and 2 bases from J, the gap between germline ends came to 16 bases. CDR3 sequence reads: CSVEDQGGEVQETQYF. DNA of the CDR3: TGCAGCGTTGAAGATCAGGGGGGGGAGGTGCAAGAGACCCAGTACTTC.

This clonotype occurred a few times. The V gene is TRBV12-3 or TRBV12-4, the J gene TRBJ2-5, with 9 nucleotides matching TRBD1. The CDR3 is 14 residues long. Trimming took 4 bases from V and 5 from J; bases not matched to a gene: 5. The CDR3 reads CASSYGTGRETQYF. The CDR3 DNA reads as TGTGCCAGCAGTTACGGGACAGGGCGGGAGACCCAGTACTTC.

This clonotype was counted between two and nine times. The rearrangement uses TRBV4-1 and TRBJ2-7; the D gene is possibly TRBD2 (6 bases). This CDR3 region has 15 residues. Per germline, CDR1 MGHRA and CDR2 YSYEKL. The V and J ends lost 0 bases and 10 bases respectively, with 19 bases between them. CDR3 sequence: CASSQDGGYEGSQYF. In nucleotides, the CDR3 is TGCGCCAGCAGCCAAGATGGGGGGTATGAGGGGTCACAGTACTTC.

This clonotype was counted only a few times. The genes are TRBV11-2 and TRBJ2-7; D is uncertain. CDR1 SGHAT and CDR2 FQNNGV come from the germline V gene. Trimming shortened V by 4 bases and J by 2 bases, and 12 bases separated the two germline ends. CDR3 size: 14 residues. DNA of the CDR3: TGTGCCAGCAGCTACGGACGGGCGACCTACGAGCAGTACTTC. It encodes CASSYGRATYEQYF.

This clonotype has just a few counts. This sequence joins TRBV28 and TRBJ1-1; D perhaps matches TRBD1 (6 bases). Germline CDR1 reads MDHEN; CDR2 reads SYDVKM. Trimming cost V 10 bases and J 1 base, with 16 bases left between them. The CDR3 length is 14 residues. The CDR3 DNA follows: TGTGCCATCCGGGAGGGGGAATCGAACACTGAAGCTTTCTTT. Translation: CAIREGESNTEAFF.

This clonotype has more than one count but fewer than ten. The V gene is TRBV5-1, the J gene TRBJ2-7, with 8 bases matching TRBD1. CDR1 and CDR2 from the germline V gene are SGHRS and YFSETQ. V was pared by 5 bases and J by 3 bases, with 4 bases of the junction left unmatched. The CDR3 sequence is 13 residues long. The DNA of the CDR3 is TGCGCCAGCAGGCCGACAGGGGACTACGAGCAGTACTTC. This codes for CASRPTGDYEQYF.

The gene calls are TRBV19 and TRBJ2-7; 9 nucleotides agree with TRBD1. CDR3 length equals 15 residues. From germline, CDR1 is LNHDA and CDR2 SQIVND (reference sequence). The V gene end was trimmed by 5 bases and the J gene end by 3 bases; junction bases not matched to a gene: 8. The CDR3: CASSRLRDRDYEQYF. The CDR3 DNA reads as TGTGCCAGTAGTCGCCTCCGGGACAGGGACTACGAGCAGTACTTC.

This clonotype was counted between two and nine times. The V and J genes are TRBV12-5 and TRBJ1-3, with unresolved D. With 5 bases removed from V and 1 base from J, the gap between germline ends came to 12 bases. The CDR3 has 15 amino acids. From germline, CDR1 is LGHNT and CDR2 FRNRAP. The CDR3, as DNA: TGTGCTAGTGGTCCCCAGGCTGGATCTGGAAACACCATATATTTT. Its protein is CASGPQAGSGNTIYF.